This record covers a single TCR beta chain. Its specificity is not known. Germline V gives CDR1 MDHEN, CDR2 SYDVKM. The CDR3 is 15 residues long. V shed 5 bases and J shed 6 bases, with 17 bases lying between them. The record originates from a study of shared clonotypes between healthy human individuals. Using 200 ng DNA, around 30,000 T cell genomes, the sorted-subset replicate PCRs were run. Profiling relied on immunoSEQ multiplex PCR, and the TCRdb table lists in-frame clones only, not all of them. This sample has roughly 200,000 clones; over 50% occur once, and the top ten carry about 10%. Study-level points and caveats: The study generally estimated greater richness for naive than memory subsets. Clonotypes that were shared across a handful of donors made up roughly 5% of naive CD4 clonotypes.

The chain joins TRBV28 to TRBJ2-1; tentative D call: TRBD2 (6 bases). This receptor was obtained from a man between 25 and 39 years old in good health. Sequenced input: memory CD4+ T cells sorted from blood. Subset defined: CD45RA-negative fraction. The CDR3 DNA reads TGTGCCAGCAGTCAACCCTCCCGGGGAGGCAATGAGCAGTTCTTC. Protein: CASSQPSRGGNEQFF.